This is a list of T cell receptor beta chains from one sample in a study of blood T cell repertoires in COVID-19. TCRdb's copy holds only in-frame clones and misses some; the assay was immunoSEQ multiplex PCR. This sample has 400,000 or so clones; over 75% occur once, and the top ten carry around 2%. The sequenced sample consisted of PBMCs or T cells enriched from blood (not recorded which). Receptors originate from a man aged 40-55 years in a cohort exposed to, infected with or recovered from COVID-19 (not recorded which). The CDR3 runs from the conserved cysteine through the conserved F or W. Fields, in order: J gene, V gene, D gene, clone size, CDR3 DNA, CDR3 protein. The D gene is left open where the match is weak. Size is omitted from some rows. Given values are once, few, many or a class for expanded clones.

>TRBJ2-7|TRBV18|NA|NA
TGTGCCAGTAGAGGGTCGTTGGACTACGAGCAGTACTTC
CASRGSLDYEQYF
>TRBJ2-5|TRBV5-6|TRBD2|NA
TGTGCCAGCAGCTTGAGAATAGCGGGAGGGCAACGAGAGACCCAGTACTTC
CASSLRIAGGQRETQYF
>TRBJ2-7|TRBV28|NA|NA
TGTGCCAGCAGCCAACTTTACTACGAGCAGTACTTC
CASSQLYYEQYF
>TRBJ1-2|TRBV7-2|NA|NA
TGTGCCAGCAGCCCTCTCGGGAGGCTCGGTTACGGCTACACCTTC
CASSPLGRLGYGYTF
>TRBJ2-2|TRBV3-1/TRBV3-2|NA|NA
TGTGCCAGCAGCCAAGGCGGGAACACCGGGGAGCTGTTTTTT
CASSQGGNTGELFF
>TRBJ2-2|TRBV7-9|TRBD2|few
TGTGCCAGCAGCTTAGCGCGGGAGGGCATCGGGGAGCTGTTTTTT
CASSLAREGIGELFF
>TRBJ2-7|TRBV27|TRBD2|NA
TGTGCCAGCAAGACTAGCGGGAGTATTTACGAGCAGTACTTC
CASKTSGSIYEQYF
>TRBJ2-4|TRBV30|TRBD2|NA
TGTGCCTGGGACTCTAGCGGGAGTACCAAAAACATTCAGTACTTC
CAWDSSGSTKNIQYF
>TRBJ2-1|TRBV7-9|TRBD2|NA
TGTGCCAGCAGCTTAGCCGGGAGGGACTCGTATTACAATGAGCAGTTCTTC
CASSLAGRDSYYNEQFF
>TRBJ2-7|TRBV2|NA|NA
TGTGCCAGCTGCCAGGTACTCTACGAGCAGTACTTC
CASCQVLYEQYF
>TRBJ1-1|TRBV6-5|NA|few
TGTGCCAGCAGTTACTCCAACAAGGGGACTGAAGCTTTCTTT
CASSYSNKGTEAFF
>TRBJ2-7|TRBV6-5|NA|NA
TGTGCCAGCGCCCGCTTAAGGACACTCTCCTACGAGCAGTACTTC
CASARLRTLSYEQYF
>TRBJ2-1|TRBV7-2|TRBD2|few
TGTGCCAGCAGCTTACGGGGGGTGTATGAGCAGTTCTTC
CASSLRGVYEQFF